This record covers a single T cell receptor (beta chain). Its binding antigen is unknown. No per-base quality is available; no much larger clone lies one base away. TCRbeta CDR3 regions were amplified from genomic DNA using the immunoSEQ Assay, a bias-controlled multiplex PCR. Processing in the source paper ran as follows. The number of nucleated cells in each sample was estimated from the amplification of reference gene primers within the assay. Sequence reads were collapsed and filtered to measure the absolute abundance of every unique TCRbeta CDR3 rearrangement. For each sample, productive Simpson clonality was calculated as the square root of Simpson's diversity index across productive rearrangements. Sourced from immuneACCESS, this table was stored by TCRdb with only in-frame sequences that have V and J called. A share of the clones is absent; for the studies checked, an unresolved V gene accounts for under half, and the remainder has no known explanation. That table is the source of V, J and clone size, and D and trimming were worked out from the DNA. This sample gives about 80,000 clones in total; about 80% of them show up just once. The leading ten clones occupy around 12% of the sample.

The data stem from a study of blood T cell repertoires in COVID-19 (dated by TCRdb to the early 2020s). Looking at the study overall: The collaborator samples originated in the United States, Italy and Spain and spanned the acute and convalescent phases of COVID-19. The prospective study material was composed of cDNA or gDNA derived from T cells, B-cell-depleted T cells, or PBMCs. The sample metadata nearly always contained a de-identified subject ID, COVID-19 status, age in years and sex. Where HLA class I and class II types were available, the types were taken from metadata supplied by the sample provider, not from assay-based typing. The samples were drawn from two sources: the first 160 participants of the ongoing ImmuneRACE study, and over 950 subjects contributed by 6 global collaborators. Subjects who had been exposed to COVID-19, were actively infected with it, or had recovered from it provided the deeply sampled blood TCRbeta repertoires that made up the dataset. A freely available public database, intended as a resource for researchers studying the immune response to SARS-CoV-2, is where the repertoires were released.

From V the trimming removes 5 bases and from J it removes 1 base, while the gene matches leave 11 bases of the junction unaccounted for. CDR1 and CDR2, looked up from the germline V gene (reference sequence), are SGHKS and YYEKEE. Inclusive of the bounding cysteine and phenylalanine, the CDR3 is 16 residues long. Only CDR3 DNA remains: 48 bases, in frame from the first base. Broader findings and caveats from the paper: The quantity of clinical and demographic metadata differed by source and by participant and was supplied without curation.

Whole blood was collected in K2EDTA tubes by collaborating institutions according to the institutions' own protocols. For TCRbeta analysis, collaborators shipped samples in one of three forms: frozen whole blood, isolated PBMCs, or DNA extracted from either of those sample types. This TCR was sampled from an elderly man with acute or convalescent COVID-19. The chain joins TRBV5-5 to TRBJ1-2, with 7 bases in between that match TRBD1. Material: peripheral blood. The sequence in DNA is TGTGCCAGCAGGACAGGGAACCCTTTGGGTAACTATGGCTACACCTTC. This codes for CASRTGNPLGNYGYTF.